The source of this TCR beta chain is a study of T cell responses to AZD1222 COVID-19 vaccine. Study-level findings and limits: Spike-specific TCR breadth and depth rose after two AZD1222 doses.

Notes on this clone: No antigen is known for it. One end of the junction varies from germline; a read error may be responsible.

Germline lookup yields CDR1 LNHNV and CDR2 YYDKDF (reference sequence). The CDR3 covers 13 residues. Only in-frame clones appear in the TCRdb table, and some are missing; sequencing was by immunoSEQ multiplex PCR. The data contain over 130,000 clones, around 94% of them seen just once; the ten biggest clones take up less than 9.5%. The starting material was peripheral blood, obtained 28 days after the second AZD1222 dose. This sequence originates from an adult who received the AZD1222 COVID-19 vaccine. The V and J genes are TRBV15 and TRBJ1-2; 10 bases line up with TRBD1. The CDR3 DNA sequence: TGTGCCACCAGCGGAGACAGGGGGCATGGCTACACCTTC. It encodes CATSGDRGHGYTF.